The following is a TCR beta chain sequence with its context. What it binds is unknown. This table comes from immunoSEQ multiplex PCR, and its TCRdb copy is limited to in-frame clones, with some not included. The data hold 100,000 or so clones, with approximately 90% observed a single time. This sample is drawn from a study of PD-1 blockade in classical Hodgkin lymphoma. The study, taken as a whole, reports: Anyone who began nivolumab under 1 year after ASCT was excluded. Complete responders had baseline diversity similar to newly diagnosed patients. The study found that TCR diversity rose significantly by C4D1 in CD4+ but not CD8+ cells. Healthy donors were reported to have higher baseline TCR diversity than newly diagnosed patients.

Regarding time point: cycle 4 day 1 (C4D1), after more than five weeks of nivolumab. Patients all relapsed after autologous stem cell transplantation, and there was variation in brentuximab vedotin exposure. CDR1 and CDR2 (germline): MDHEN, SYDVKM. V was cut by 5 bases and J by 4 bases, with 9 bases left in between. CDR3 length: 13 residues. The TCR originated in a human donor with classical Hodgkin lymphoma. This chain links TRBV28 with TRBJ2-1; D is perhaps TRBD2 (6 bases). This sample comprised peripheral blood mononuclear cells (PBMCs), obtained before the fourth cycle of nivolumab. Here the CDR3 reads CASSLREYNEQFF. CDR3 bases: TGTGCCAGCAGTCTTCGGGAGTACAATGAGCAGTTCTTC. The full variable domain, in which reference TRBV28 and TRBJ2-1 provide the parts outside the CDR3, is DVKVTQSSRYLVKRTGEKVFLECVQDMDHENMFWYRQDPGLGLRLIYFSYDVKMKEKGDIPEGYSVSREKKERFSLILESASTNQTSMYLCASSLREYNEQFFGPGTRLTVL.